This note documents a single T cell receptor (beta chain) sequence. Repertoires were generated with immunoSEQ multiplex PCR, while TCRdb's copy carries only in-frame clones and drops some. This table holds roughly 140,000 clones, approximately 80% found once. The sample comes from a study of blood T cell repertoires in COVID-19. Overall study context: From T cells, B-cell-depleted T cells, or PBMCs came the material, which was cDNA or gDNA.

The CDR3 spans 19 residues. The J gene is TRBJ2-7, the V gene TRBV12-2; the table gives TRBD1 as D, unverified against the DNA. TRBV12-2 is a pseudogene segment. The source is a human donor in a cohort sampled during active COVID-19. Sequenced: peripheral blood. In DNA form, the CDR3 reads TGTGCAAGTCGCTTACCCCCCTGGAGGGACAGGGTTTCTACCTACGAGCAGTACTTC. Protein product: CASRLPPWRDRVSTYEQYF.